This entry features one TCR beta chain sequence. Its antigen is currently unknown. cDNA molecules, individually, were tagged with unique molecular identifiers. One entry per CDR3 protein results from TCRdb running MiXCR on the 5' RACE reads. The sample yields 62,000 or so distinct CDR3 sequences, about 9.9% seen once. V lost 0 bases to trimming and J lost 10 bases, with 16 bases between them. CDR1 and CDR2 from the germline V gene are SGHRS and YFSETQ. The CDR3 sequence is 14 residues long. The data belong to a study of early T cells in non-severe SARS-CoV-2 infection. Study background: The study sequenced bulk RNA from unsorted whole blood, with chains unpaired. The study, taken as a whole, reports: Matching against VDJdb likely underestimated virus-specific expansions, favoring anti-spike CD8.

The material sequenced was whole blood. This receptor was taken from an adult who was a healthcare worker with PCR-confirmed SARS-CoV-2 infection or an uninfected control (not recorded which). The rearrangement links TRBV5-1 to TRBJ1-2; D is perhaps TRBD1 (6 bases). The CDR3 loop reads CASSLAQGTTLYTF. In DNA form, the CDR3 reads TGCGCCAGCAGCTTGGCCCAGGGGACGACGCTCTACACCTTC.